This entry features one T cell receptor beta chain sequence. The antigen is not known. The CDR3 has 13 residues. V lost 6 bases to trimming and J lost 1 base, with 10 bases between them. CDR1 DFQATT and CDR2 SNEGSKA come from the germline V gene (reference sequence). These data are taken from a study of response to subunit inactivated influenza vaccine. TCRdb re-analysed the RT-PCR reads in MiXCR, keeping a single row per CDR3 protein. Counted here are a few hundred thousand distinct CDR3 sequences, 21% occurring once; the ten biggest clones make up approximately 10%. General study results and limits: Authors suggested seasonal influenza vaccinations each recruit few new T cells.

The chain recombines TRBV20-1 with TRBJ1-5; tentatively, D is TRBD1 (5 bases). The specimen was PBMCs from blood, collected less than 22 months after vaccination. The sequence came from a man aged 50-75 years who received an inactivated influenza vaccine. The CDR3 spells CSAGAESNQPQHF. CDR3 DNA: TGCAGTGCCGGGGCGGAGAGCAATCAGCCCCAGCATTTT.